This TCR beta chain derives from a study of T cell responses to AZD1222 COVID-19 vaccine. Clones were read by immunoSEQ multiplex PCR, and TCRdb kept only the in-frame ones, dropping some. The sample shows about 68,000 clones, over 60% of them seen only once. Whole-study results and caveats: The study sampled repertoires only after the peak T cell response. Spike-specific TCR breadth rose after two AZD1222 doses, and depth rose as well. Dominant at 160-218 and 743-854, vaccine-associated CD4 TCRs also spanned spike. Reportedly, close to half of spike-specific TCRs are directed against unmutated variant regions.

Comment on this clone: Its antigen is not known.

V dropped 4 bases and J dropped 7; count of bases not matched to a gene: 11. Germline V lookup: CDR1 MDHEN, CDR2 SYDVKM. The CDR3 loop spans 17 amino acids. Sequences were derived from peripheral blood, sampled on day 0 of AZD1222 vaccination. This clonotype was obtained from an adult in good health. The chain carries TRBV28 and TRBJ1-6, with 9 bases that match TRBD1. CDR3 coding DNA: TGTGCCAGCAGTTCGGAAGACAGGGGGTATCGCAATTCACCCCTCCACTTT. Encoded protein: CASSSEDRGYRNSPLHF.